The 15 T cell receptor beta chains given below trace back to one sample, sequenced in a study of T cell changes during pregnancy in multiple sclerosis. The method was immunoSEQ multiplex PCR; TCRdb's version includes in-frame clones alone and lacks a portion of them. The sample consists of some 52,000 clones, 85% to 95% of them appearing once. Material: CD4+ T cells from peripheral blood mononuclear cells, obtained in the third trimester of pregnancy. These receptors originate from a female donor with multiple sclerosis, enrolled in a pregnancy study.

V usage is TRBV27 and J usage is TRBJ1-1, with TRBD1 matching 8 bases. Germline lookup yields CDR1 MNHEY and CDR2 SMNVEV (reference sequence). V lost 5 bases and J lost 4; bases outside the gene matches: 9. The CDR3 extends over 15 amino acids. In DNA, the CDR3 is TGTGCCAGCAGTGCGTACACAGGGGGAGGCACTGAAGCTTTCTTT. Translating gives CASSAYTGGGTEAFF.

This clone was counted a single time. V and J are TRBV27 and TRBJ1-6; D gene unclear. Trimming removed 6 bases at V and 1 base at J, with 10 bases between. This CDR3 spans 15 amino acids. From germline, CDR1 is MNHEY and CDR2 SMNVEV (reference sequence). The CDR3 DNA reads TGTGCCAGCAGACTAGGGTTTTCCTATAATTCACCCCTCCACTTT. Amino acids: CASRLGFSYNSPLHF.

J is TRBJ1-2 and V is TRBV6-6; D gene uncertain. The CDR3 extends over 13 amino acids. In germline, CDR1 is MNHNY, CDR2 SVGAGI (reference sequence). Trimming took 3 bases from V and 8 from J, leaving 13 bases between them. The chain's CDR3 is CASSYSILLGYTF. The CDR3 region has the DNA TGTGCCAGCAGTTATTCGATCCTCCTAGGCTACACCTTC.

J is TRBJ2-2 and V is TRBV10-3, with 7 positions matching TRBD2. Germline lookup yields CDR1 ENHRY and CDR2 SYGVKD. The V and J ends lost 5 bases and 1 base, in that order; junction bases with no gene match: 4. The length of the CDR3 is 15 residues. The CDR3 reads CAISSLAGNTGELFF. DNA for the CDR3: TGTGCCATCAGTTCATTAGCGGGGAACACCGGGGAGCTGTTTTTT.

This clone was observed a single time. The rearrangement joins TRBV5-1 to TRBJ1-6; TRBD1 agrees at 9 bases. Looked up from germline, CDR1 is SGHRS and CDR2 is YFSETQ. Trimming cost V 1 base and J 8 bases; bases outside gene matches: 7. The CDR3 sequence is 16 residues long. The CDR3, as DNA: TGCGCCAGCAGCTTGATGGGACAGGGTTCGGATTCACCCCTCCACTTT. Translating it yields CASSLMGQGSDSPLHF.

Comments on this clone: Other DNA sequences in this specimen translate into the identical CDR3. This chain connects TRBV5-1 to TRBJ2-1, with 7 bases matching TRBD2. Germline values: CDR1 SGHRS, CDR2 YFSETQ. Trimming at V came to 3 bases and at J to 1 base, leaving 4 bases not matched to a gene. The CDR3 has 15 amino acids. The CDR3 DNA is TGCGCCAGCAGCTCTGAGCGGGGTTCCTACAATGAGCAGTTCTTC. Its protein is CASSSERGSYNEQFF.

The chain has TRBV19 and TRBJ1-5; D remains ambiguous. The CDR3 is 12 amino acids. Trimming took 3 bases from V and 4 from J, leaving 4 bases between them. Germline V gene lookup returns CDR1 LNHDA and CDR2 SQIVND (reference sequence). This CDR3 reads CASSIQNQPQHF. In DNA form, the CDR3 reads TGTGCCAGTAGTATCCAGAATCAGCCCCAGCATTTT.

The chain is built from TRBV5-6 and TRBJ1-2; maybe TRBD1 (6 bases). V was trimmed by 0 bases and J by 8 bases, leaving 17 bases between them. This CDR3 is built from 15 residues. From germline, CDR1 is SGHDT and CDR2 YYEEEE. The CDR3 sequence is CASSLDLFRGGGYTF. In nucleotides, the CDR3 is TGTGCCAGCAGCTTGGACCTATTCAGGGGCGGAGGCTACACCTTC.

The chain's CDR3 is CASSFSGVNEQFF. CDR3 nucleotides: TGTGCCAGCAGCTTTAGCGGGGTGAATGAGCAGTTCTTC. V usage is TRBV7-3 and J usage is TRBJ2-1, with 8 bases matching TRBD2. CDR3 size: 13 residues. J gave up 7 bases and V 3 bases, and 2 bases lay outside the gene matches. Germline V CDR1 and CDR2: SGHTA, FQGTGA.

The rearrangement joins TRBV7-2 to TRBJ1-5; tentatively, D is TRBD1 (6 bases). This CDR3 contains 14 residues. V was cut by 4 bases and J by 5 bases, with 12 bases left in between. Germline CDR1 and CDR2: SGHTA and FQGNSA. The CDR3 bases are TGTGCCAGCAGCTCGCTAGGGGGGGATCAGCCCCAGCATTTT. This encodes CASSSLGGDQPQHF.

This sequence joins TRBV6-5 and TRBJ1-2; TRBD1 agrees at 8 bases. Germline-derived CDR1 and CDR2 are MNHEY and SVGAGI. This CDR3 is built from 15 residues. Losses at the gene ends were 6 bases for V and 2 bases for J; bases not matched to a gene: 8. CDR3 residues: CASSRGQGANYGYTF. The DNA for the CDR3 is TGTGCCAGCAGCCGCGGACAGGGTGCGAACTATGGCTACACCTTC.

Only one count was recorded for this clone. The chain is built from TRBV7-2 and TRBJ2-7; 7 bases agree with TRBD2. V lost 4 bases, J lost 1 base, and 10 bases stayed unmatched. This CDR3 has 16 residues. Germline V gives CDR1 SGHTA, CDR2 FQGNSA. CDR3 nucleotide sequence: TGTGCCAGCAGCTCGGTACCTAGCGGATTATCCTACGAGCAGTACTTC. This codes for CASSSVPSGLSYEQYF. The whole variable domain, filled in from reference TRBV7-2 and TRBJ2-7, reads GAGVSQSPSNKVTEKGKDVELRCDPISGHTALYWYRQSLGQGLEFLIYFQGNSAPDKSGLPSDRFSAERTGGSVSTLTIQRTQQEDSAVYLCASSSVPSGLSYEQYFGPGTRLTVT.

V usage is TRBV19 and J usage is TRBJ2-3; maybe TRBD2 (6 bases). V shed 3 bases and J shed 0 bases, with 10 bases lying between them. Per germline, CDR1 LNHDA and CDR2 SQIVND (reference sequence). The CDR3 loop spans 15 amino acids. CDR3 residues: CASSILGTSTDTQYF. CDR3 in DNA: TGTGCCAGTAGTATTCTCGGGACTAGCACAGATACGCAGTATTTT.

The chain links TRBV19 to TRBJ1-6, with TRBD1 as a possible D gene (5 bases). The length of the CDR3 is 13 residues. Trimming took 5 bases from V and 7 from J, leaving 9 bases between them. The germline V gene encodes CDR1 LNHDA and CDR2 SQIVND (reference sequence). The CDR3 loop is CASSGRGNSPLHF. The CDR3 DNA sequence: TGTGCCAGTAGTGGTAGGGGAAATTCACCCCTCCACTTT.

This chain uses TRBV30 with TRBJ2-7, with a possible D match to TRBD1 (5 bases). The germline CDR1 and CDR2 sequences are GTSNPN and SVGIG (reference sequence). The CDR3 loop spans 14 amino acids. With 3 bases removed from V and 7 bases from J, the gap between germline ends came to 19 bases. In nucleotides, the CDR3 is TGTGCCTGGAGCCGCCGAGGCAGGGTGGGGGAGCAGTACTTC. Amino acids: CAWSRRGRVGEQYF.